The 19 T cell receptor beta chains below were found in one sample sequenced in a study of T cell responses to AZD1222 COVID-19 vaccine. Using immunoSEQ multiplex PCR, the repertoire was profiled, and TCRdb retains in-frame clones only, with some absent. The data hold under 150,000 clones, with approximately 85% observed a single time. The sequencing here drew on peripheral blood, taken 28 days after the second dose of the MenACWY control vaccine. The receptors were sampled from an adult who received the MenACWY meningococcal vaccine as a control.

This chain joins TRBV5-1 and TRBJ2-5; 9 bases align to TRBD1. Germline trimming cut 2 bases from V and 4 bases from J; bases unmatched to any gene: 6. Germline lookup yields CDR1 SGHRS and CDR2 YFSETQ. This CDR3 contains 15 residues. The DNA for the CDR3 is TGCGCCAGCAGCTTACCGGGACAGGGTTTAGAGACCCAGTACTTC. Its protein is CASSLPGQGLETQYF.

The gene calls are TRBV28 and TRBJ1-5; 9 bases fit TRBD1. CDR3 length: 15 residues. Trimming cost V 6 bases and J 7 bases; bases outside gene matches: 10. CDR1 and CDR2 from the germline V gene are MDHEN and SYDVKM. CDR3 coding DNA: TGTGCCAGCAGAAGGACAGGGGCCCCTGGACAGCCCCAGCATTTT. This sequence encodes CASRRTGAPGQPQHF. Full variable domain (outside the CDR3, taken from reference TRBV28 and TRBJ1-5): DVKVTQSSRYLVKRTGEKVFLECVQDMDHENMFWYRQDPGLGLRLIYFSYDVKMKEKGDIPEGYSVSREKKERFSLILESASTNQTSMYLCASRRTGAPGQPQHFGDGTRLSIL.

The chain employs TRBV6-6 and TRBJ1-2; maybe TRBD1 (6 bases). CDR1 and CDR2 from the germline V gene are MNHNY and SVGAGI (reference sequence). Trimming shortened V by 2 bases and J by 0 bases, and 13 bases separated the two germline ends. The CDR3 loop spans 16 amino acids. This CDR3 is CASSYDRHTANYGYTF. As DNA, the CDR3 is TGTGCCAGCAGTTACGACAGGCATACAGCTAACTATGGCTACACCTTC.

This sequence joins TRBV7-2 and TRBJ1-5; 8 nucleotides align to TRBD1. J was trimmed by 11 bases and V by 5 bases; bases with no gene match: 8. Germline V gene sequence: CDR1 SGHTA, CDR2 FQGNSA. This CDR3 region has 13 residues. The CDR3 here is CASSLEIQGAQHF. In DNA form, the CDR3 reads TGTGCCAGCAGCCTGGAGATACAGGGGGCCCAGCATTTT.

This chain joins TRBV6-2 or TRBV6-3 and TRBJ1-1; D unresolved. Germline loops: CDR1 MNHEY, CDR2 SVGEGT. Trimming pared 0 bases from V and 2 bases from J, leaving 4 bases between. The length of the CDR3 is 13 residues. This CDR3 is CASSYSRNTEAFF. The CDR3 nucleotides are TGTGCCAGCAGTTACTCCCGAAACACTGAAGCTTTCTTT.

This clone is a singleton in its sample. The chain has TRBV27 and TRBJ1-4; 10 nucleotides agree with TRBD1. From germline, CDR1 is MNHEY and CDR2 SMNVEV (reference sequence). V was clipped by 5 bases and J by 1 base; unmatched bases: 1. The CDR3 spans 15 residues. CDR3 nucleotide sequence: TGTGCCAGCAGTCGGACAGGGGGAACTAATGAAAAACTGTTTTTT. This gives the protein CASSRTGGTNEKLFF.

This chain links TRBV4-2 with TRBJ1-2, with D hard to call. CDR3 length: 15 residues. V was trimmed by 0 bases and J by 3 bases, leaving 11 bases between them. Germline CDR1 and CDR2: LGHNA and YNFKEQ. CDR3 nucleotides: TGTGCCAGCAGCCAAGAGCTCGGGATAGACTATGGCTACACCTTC. Translating gives CASSQELGIDYGYTF.

The rearrangement joins TRBV24-1 to TRBJ2-5; the D call may be TRBD1 or TRBD2 (5 bases each). CDR1 is KGHDR and CDR2 is SFDVKD in the germline V gene. CDR3 length equals 13 residues. Trimming shortened V by 6 bases and J by 4 bases, and 11 bases separated the two germline ends. CDR3 bases: TGTGCCACCAGTCAGACGGGGCGAGAGACCCAGTACTTC. The encoded protein is CATSQTGRETQYF.

This clone has just a few counts. This chain joins TRBV6-4 and TRBJ1-5, with D hard to call. V gave up 5 bases and J gave up 7 bases, with 21 bases separating them. The CDR3 runs 16 residues. Germline values: CDR1 MRHNA, CDR2 SNTAGT. Written as DNA, the CDR3 is TGTGCCAGCAGTCCTTCATCCTCGTCGGGGAACCAGCCCCAGCATTTT. It translates to CASSPSSSSGNQPQHF.

V usage is TRBV30 and J usage is TRBJ2-1; D tentatively fits TRBD1 or TRBD2 (5 bases each). V lost 0 bases and J lost 5, with 17 bases in between. The CDR3 spans 16 residues. The germline gives CDR1 GTSNPN, CDR2 SVGIG (reference sequence). The CDR3, as DNA: TGTGCCTGGAGTGTCGGGGTTTGGACACTAAACAATGAGCAGTTCTTC. Its protein product is CAWSVGVWTLNNEQFF.

V is TRBV18 and J is TRBJ1-1; 7 nucleotides line up with TRBD1. V gave up 10 bases and J gave up 0 bases; unmatched junction bases: 5. Germline lookup yields CDR1 KGHSH and CDR2 LQKENI. This CDR3 has 13 amino acids. The CDR3 sequence: CATSTGLNTEAFF. In DNA form, the CDR3 reads TGTGCCACCTCGACAGGGTTGAACACTGAAGCTTTCTTT.

This clone was seen a single time. V usage is TRBV5-4 and J usage is TRBJ1-2; TRBD1 agrees at 7 bases. Germline V gives CDR1 SGHNT, CDR2 YYREEE (reference sequence). CDR3 length: 14 residues. Trimming cost V 2 bases and J 8 bases; bases outside gene matches: 9. Here the CDR3 DNA reads TGTGCCAGCAGCTTTGATTCCACAGGGGTCGGCTACACCTTC. Translating it yields CASSFDSTGVGYTF.

This clone was seen once. The V and J genes are TRBV10-2 and TRBJ2-7; D perhaps matches TRBD2 (5 bases). CDR3 length: 13 residues. Trimming left V 11 bases short and J 3 bases short, with 17 bases between. The germline V gene has CDR1 WSHSY and CDR2 SAAADI. The CDR3 DNA sequence: TGCGCCGTCAGCAGGACTCTTTTCTACGAGCAGTACTTC. It codes for CAVSRTLFYEQYF.

There are a few counts of this clone. V gene TRBV3-1 (or the pseudogene TRBV3-2) combines with J gene TRBJ1-2; D is possibly TRBD1 (6 bases). The V end lost 1 base, the J end lost 3 bases, and 15 bases lay between the germline ends. This CDR3 has 16 residues. Germline V gene lookup returns CDR1 LGHDT and CDR2 YNNKEL (reference sequence). The CDR3 is CASSQGYWGADYGYTF. CDR3 DNA: TGTGCCAGCAGCCAAGGTTATTGGGGGGCCGACTATGGCTACACCTTC.

CDR3 sequence (DNA): TGTGCCAGCAGCCCCCCCGGGGGGGAGTCTGGGGAGCTGTTTTTT. As protein: CASSPPGGESGELFF. The gene calls are TRBV7-9 and TRBJ2-2, with 8 nucleotides matching TRBD2. The germline CDR1 and CDR2 sequences are SEHNR and FQNEAQ (reference sequence). With V trimmed by 5 bases and J by 8 bases, 10 bases remained unmatched. The CDR3 is 15 residues long.

The CDR3 region is CASSPRGQRVGTDTQYF. CDR3 in DNA: TGTGCCAGCAGCCCCAGGGGGCAGCGAGTTGGAACAGATACGCAGTATTTT. V usage is TRBV7-6 and J usage is TRBJ2-3; 8 bases are shared with TRBD1. CDR3 length: 17 amino acids. With V trimmed by 5 bases and J by 3 bases, 13 bases remained unmatched. CDR1 and CDR2 (germline): SGHVS, FNYEAQ.

The chain recombines TRBV28 with TRBJ1-2; D unresolved. V was clipped by 6 bases and J by 1 base, with 9 bases between them. Germline-derived CDR1 and CDR2 are MDHEN and SYDVKM. This CDR3 has 13 residues. CDR3 nucleotide sequence: TGTGCCAGCAGCACGGCTCTTAACTATGGCTACACCTTC. This sequence encodes CASSTALNYGYTF.

The chain uses TRBV7-8 and TRBJ1-5, with D perhaps matching TRBD1 (5 bases). Germline-derived CDR1 and CDR2 are SGHVS and FQNEAQ. With 2 bases removed from V and 5 bases from J, the gap between germline ends came to 7 bases. CDR3 length: 13 residues. CDR3 sequence reads: CASSLQGDQPQHF. CDR3 in DNA: TGTGCCAGCAGCTTACAGGGTGATCAGCCCCAGCATTTT. Complete variable domain (other parts from reference TRBV7-8 and TRBJ1-5): GAGVSQSPRYKVAKRGQDVALRCDPISGHVSLFWYQQALGQGPEFLTYFQNEAQLDKSGLPSDRFFAERPEGSVSTLKIQRTQQEDSAVYLCASSLQGDQPQHFGDGTRLSIL.

The rearrangement links TRBV30 to TRBJ2-3, with D perhaps matching TRBD2 (7 bases). This CDR3 contains 16 residues. Germline-derived CDR1 and CDR2 are GTSNPN and SVGIG (reference sequence). V was cut by 0 bases and J by 4 bases, with 17 bases left in between. The CDR3 spells CAWSVLSWEGADTQYF. CDR3 DNA sequence: TGTGCCTGGAGTGTACTCTCTTGGGAGGGGGCAGATACGCAGTATTTT. Supplemented by reference TRBV30 and TRBJ2-3, the full variable domain reads SQTIHQWPATLVQPVGSPLSLECTVEGTSNPNLYWYRQAAGRGLQLLFYSVGIGQISSEVPQNLSASRPQDRQFILSSKKLLLSDSGFYLCAWSVLSWEGADTQYFGPGTRLTVL.